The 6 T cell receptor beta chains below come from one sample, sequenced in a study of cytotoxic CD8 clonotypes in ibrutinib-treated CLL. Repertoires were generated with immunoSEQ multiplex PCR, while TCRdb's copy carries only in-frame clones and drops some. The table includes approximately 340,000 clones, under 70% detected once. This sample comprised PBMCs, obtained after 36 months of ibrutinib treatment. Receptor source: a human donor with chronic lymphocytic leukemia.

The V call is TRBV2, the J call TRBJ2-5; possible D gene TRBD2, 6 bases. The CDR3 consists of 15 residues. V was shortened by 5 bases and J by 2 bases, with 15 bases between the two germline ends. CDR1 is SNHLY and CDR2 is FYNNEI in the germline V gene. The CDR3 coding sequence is TGTGCCAGCAGTCCTGCGGGGAGGAGGCAAGAGACCCAGTACTTC. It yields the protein CASSPAGRRQETQYF.

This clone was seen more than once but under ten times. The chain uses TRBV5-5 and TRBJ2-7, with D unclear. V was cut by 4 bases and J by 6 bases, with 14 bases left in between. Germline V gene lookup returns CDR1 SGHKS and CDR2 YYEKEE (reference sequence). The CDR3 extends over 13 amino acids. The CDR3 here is CASSGRTPVEQYF. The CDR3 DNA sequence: TGTGCCAGCAGCGGACGGACCCCCGTCGAGCAGTACTTC.

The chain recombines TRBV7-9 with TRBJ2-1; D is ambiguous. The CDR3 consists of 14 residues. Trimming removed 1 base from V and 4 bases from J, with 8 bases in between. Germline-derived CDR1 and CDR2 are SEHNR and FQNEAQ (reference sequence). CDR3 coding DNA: TGTGCCAGCAGCTTAGTGGGCTATTACAATGAGCAGTTCTTC. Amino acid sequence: CASSLVGYYNEQFF.

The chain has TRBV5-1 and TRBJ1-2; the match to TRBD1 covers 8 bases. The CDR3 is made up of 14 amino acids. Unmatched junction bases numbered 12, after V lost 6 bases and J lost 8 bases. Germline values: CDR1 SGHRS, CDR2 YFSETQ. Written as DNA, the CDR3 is TGCGCCAGCACCCATGACAGGGGCCCTTGGGGCTACACCTTC. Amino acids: CASTHDRGPWGYTF.

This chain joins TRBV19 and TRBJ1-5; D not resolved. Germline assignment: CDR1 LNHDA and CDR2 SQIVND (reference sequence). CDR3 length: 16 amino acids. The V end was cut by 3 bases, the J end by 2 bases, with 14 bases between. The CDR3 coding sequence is TGTGCCAGTAGTATCCTGGAGGGCCTAGGCAATCAGCCCCAGCATTTT. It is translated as CASSILEGLGNQPQHF.

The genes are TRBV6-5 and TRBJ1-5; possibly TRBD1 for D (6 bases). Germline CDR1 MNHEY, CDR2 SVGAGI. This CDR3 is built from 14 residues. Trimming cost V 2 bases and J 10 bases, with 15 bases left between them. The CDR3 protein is CASSYHGTSAPQHF. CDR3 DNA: TGTGCCAGCAGTTACCACGGGACATCCGCCCCCCAGCATTTT.